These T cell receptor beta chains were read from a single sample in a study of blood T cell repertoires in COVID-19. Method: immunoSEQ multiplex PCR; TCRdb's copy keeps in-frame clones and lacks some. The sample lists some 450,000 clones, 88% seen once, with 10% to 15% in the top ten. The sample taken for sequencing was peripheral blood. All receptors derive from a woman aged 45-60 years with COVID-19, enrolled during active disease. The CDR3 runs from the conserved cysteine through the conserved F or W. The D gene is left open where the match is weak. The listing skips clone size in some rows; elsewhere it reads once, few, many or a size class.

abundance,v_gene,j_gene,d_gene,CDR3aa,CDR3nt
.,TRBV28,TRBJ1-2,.,CASSRGPPTMAGYTF,TGTGCCAGCAGTAGAGGGCCGCCGACTATGGCTGGCTACACCTTC
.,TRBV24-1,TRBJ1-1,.,CATSGGGARAQAFF,TGTGCCACCAGTGGGGGGGGAGCCAGGGCGCAAGCTTTCTTT
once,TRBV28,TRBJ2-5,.,CASTKGARETQYF,TGTGCCAGCACCAAAGGGGCCAGAGAGACCCAGTACTTC
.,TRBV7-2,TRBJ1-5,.,CASSLDLGGEPQHF,TGTGCCAGCAGCTTAGATTTAGGGGGAGAGCCCCAGCATTTT
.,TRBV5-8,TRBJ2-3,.,CASSLMRTDTQYF,TGTGCCAGCAGCTTAATGAGGACAGATACGCAGTATTTT
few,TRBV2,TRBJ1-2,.,CASLQGTGYTF,TGTGCCAGCCTACAGGGTACAGGCTACACCTTC
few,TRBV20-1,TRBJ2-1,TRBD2,CSASRTSGGHPLSYNEQFF,TGCAGTGCTAGTCGGACTAGCGGGGGCCACCCTCTATCCTACAATGAGCAGTTCTTC
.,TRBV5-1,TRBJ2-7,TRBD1,CASSSDPGTGYEQYF,TGCGCCAGCAGCTCGGACCCCGGGACAGGGTACGAGCAGTACTTC
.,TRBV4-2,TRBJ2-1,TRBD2,CASSQEPSGSSYNEQFF,TGTGCCAGCAGCCAGGAGCCTAGCGGCAGCTCCTACAATGAGCAGTTCTTC
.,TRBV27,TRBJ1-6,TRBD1,CASSTNRGSIGSPLHF,TGTGCCAGCAGTACGAACAGGGGAAGTATAGGATCACCCCTCCACTTT
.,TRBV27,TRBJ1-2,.,CASSLNRVNYGYTF,TGTGCCAGCAGTTTAAACAGGGTAAACTATGGCTACACCTTC
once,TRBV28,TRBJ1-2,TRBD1,CASRTGGMGDGYTF,TGTGCCAGCCGGACAGGGGGCATGGGCGATGGCTACACCTTC